This TCR beta chain was found in a study of CD8 T cells in ankylosing spondylitis. Study-wide results and limits: Reportedly, disease-linked clones are significantly enriched in ankylosing spondylitis patients' matched synovial fluid. Apparently characteristic of ankylosing spondylitis blood was a TCR beta motif (under ten highly homologous variants).

Worth noting for this clonotype: Its cognate antigen is unknown.

Making use of molecular barcodes, quantitative 5'-RACE generated TCR beta libraries. Each CDR3 protein is one row after TCRdb ran MiXCR on the 5' RACE reads. Here the sample spans roughly 150,000 distinct CDR3 sequences, 8.5% to 10% being singletons. CDR1 and CDR2 from the germline V gene are MDHEN and SYDVKM. Trimming took 6 bases from V and 1 from J, leaving 16 bases between them. The CDR3 runs to 15 residues. The receptor comes from a female donor with ankylosing spondylitis or in good health (not recorded which). Sequences were obtained from blood, either unsorted or a sorted T cell fraction (not recorded which). The rearrangement joins TRBV28 to TRBJ2-7; the D gene is possibly TRBD1 (6 bases). For the CDR3, the DNA is TGTGCCAGCAGACCTACAGGGCTGTGGTCCTACGAGCAGTACTTC. Residues: CASRPTGLWSYEQYF. Full variable domain (remainder filled in from reference TRBV28 and TRBJ2-7): DVKVTQSSRYLVKRTGEKVFLECVQDMDHENMFWYRQDPGLGLRLIYFSYDVKMKEKGDIPEGYSVSREKKERFSLILESASTNQTSMYLCASRPTGLWSYEQYFGPGTRLTVT.